The clone carrying this TCR beta chain was observed once. The data were taken from a study of blood T cell repertoires in COVID-19. CDR3 length: 16 amino acids. Germline V gene lookup returns CDR1 KGHSH and CDR2 LQKENI. V lost 6 bases and J lost 8, with 22 bases in between. Assay used: immunoSEQ multiplex PCR; TCRdb lists only in-frame clones, some missing. The sample holds a few hundred thousand clones, about 90% seen once. The chain is built from TRBV18 and TRBJ1-4, with D possibly matching TRBD1 (5 bases). Sequenced material: peripheral blood. The origin of this receptor is a woman aged 25 to 39 with COVID-19, enrolled during active disease. This CDR3 reads CASSPVKGQAEEKLFF. The CDR3 DNA sequence: TGTGCCAGCTCCCCCGTGAAGGGGCAGGCGGAAGAAAAACTGTTTTTT.